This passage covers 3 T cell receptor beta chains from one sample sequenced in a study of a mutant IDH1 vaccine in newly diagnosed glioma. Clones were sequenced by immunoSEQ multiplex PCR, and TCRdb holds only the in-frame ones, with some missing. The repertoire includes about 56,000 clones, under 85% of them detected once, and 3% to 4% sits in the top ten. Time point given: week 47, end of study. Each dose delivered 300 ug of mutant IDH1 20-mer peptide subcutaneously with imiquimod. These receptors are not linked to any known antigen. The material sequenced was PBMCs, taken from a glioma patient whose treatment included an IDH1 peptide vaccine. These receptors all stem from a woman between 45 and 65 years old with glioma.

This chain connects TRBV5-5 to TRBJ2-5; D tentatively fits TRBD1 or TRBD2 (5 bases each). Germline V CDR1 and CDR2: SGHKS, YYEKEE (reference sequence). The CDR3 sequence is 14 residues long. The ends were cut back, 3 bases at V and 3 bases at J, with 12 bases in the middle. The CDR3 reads CASSWGNGEETQYF. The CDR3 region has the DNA TGTGCCAGCAGCTGGGGGAATGGGGAAGAGACCCAGTACTTC.

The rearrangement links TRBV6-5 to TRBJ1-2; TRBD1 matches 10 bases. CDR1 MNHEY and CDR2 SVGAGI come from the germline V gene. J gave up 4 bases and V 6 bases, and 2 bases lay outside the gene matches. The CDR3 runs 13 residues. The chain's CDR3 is CASRTGGGYGYTF. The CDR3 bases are TGTGCCAGCAGGACAGGGGGCGGCTATGGCTACACCTTC.

In DNA form, the CDR3 reads TGTGCCAGCAGTGAACTCGACGGTTATGGCTACACCTTC. It is translated as CASSELDGYGYTF. The rearrangement uses TRBV2 and TRBJ1-2; D unclear. Germline assignment: CDR1 SNHLY and CDR2 FYNNEI. CDR3 length equals 13 residues. V was trimmed by 2 bases and J by 5 bases, leaving 9 bases between them.